This T cell receptor beta chain comes out of a study of cytomegalovirus exposure and HLA in healthy donors. Looking at the study overall: Earlier sequencing of some 170 million T cells yielded around 100 million unique TCR beta sequences.

The PCR used 60 Vbeta and 13 Jbeta primers. This table comes from immunoSEQ multiplex PCR, and its TCRdb copy is limited to in-frame clones, with some not included. The table shows about 130,000 clones, with roughly 85% occurring only once. CDR3 length equals 16 residues. Per the germline V gene, CDR1 is KGHSH and CDR2 is LQKENI. V lost 3 bases, J lost 5 bases, and 6 bases stayed unmatched. Healthy people donating bone marrow made up the donors. The sample consisted of PBMCs. The chain links TRBV18 to TRBJ2-2; 10 bases agree with TRBD1. The receptor was derived from a man aged 40-49 years in good health and CMV-seropositive. In DNA, the CDR3 is TGTGCCAGCTCACCTACCGGGACAGGGGCGACCGGGGAGCTGTTTTTT. Protein product: CASSPTGTGATGELFF.